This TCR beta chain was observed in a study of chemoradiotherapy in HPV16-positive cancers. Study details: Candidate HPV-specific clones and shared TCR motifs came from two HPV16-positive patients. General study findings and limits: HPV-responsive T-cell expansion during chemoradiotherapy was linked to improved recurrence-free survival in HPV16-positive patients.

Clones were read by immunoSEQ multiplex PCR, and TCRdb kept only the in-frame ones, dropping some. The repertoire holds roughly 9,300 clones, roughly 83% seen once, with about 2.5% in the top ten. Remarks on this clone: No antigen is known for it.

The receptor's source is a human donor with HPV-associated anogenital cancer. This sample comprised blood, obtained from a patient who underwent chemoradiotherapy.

This chain's CDR3 is CASSPSGGDQNNSPLHF. The CDR3 DNA reads TGTGCCAGCAGCCCTAGCGGAGGAGATCAAAATAATTCACCCCTCCACTTT. The rearrangement links TRBV7-9 to TRBJ1-6; unclear D gene. From germline, CDR1 is SEHNR and CDR2 FQNEAQ (reference sequence). The CDR3 is 17 residues long. Trimming took off 5 bases at V and 5 bases at J, with 19 bases between the two ends.